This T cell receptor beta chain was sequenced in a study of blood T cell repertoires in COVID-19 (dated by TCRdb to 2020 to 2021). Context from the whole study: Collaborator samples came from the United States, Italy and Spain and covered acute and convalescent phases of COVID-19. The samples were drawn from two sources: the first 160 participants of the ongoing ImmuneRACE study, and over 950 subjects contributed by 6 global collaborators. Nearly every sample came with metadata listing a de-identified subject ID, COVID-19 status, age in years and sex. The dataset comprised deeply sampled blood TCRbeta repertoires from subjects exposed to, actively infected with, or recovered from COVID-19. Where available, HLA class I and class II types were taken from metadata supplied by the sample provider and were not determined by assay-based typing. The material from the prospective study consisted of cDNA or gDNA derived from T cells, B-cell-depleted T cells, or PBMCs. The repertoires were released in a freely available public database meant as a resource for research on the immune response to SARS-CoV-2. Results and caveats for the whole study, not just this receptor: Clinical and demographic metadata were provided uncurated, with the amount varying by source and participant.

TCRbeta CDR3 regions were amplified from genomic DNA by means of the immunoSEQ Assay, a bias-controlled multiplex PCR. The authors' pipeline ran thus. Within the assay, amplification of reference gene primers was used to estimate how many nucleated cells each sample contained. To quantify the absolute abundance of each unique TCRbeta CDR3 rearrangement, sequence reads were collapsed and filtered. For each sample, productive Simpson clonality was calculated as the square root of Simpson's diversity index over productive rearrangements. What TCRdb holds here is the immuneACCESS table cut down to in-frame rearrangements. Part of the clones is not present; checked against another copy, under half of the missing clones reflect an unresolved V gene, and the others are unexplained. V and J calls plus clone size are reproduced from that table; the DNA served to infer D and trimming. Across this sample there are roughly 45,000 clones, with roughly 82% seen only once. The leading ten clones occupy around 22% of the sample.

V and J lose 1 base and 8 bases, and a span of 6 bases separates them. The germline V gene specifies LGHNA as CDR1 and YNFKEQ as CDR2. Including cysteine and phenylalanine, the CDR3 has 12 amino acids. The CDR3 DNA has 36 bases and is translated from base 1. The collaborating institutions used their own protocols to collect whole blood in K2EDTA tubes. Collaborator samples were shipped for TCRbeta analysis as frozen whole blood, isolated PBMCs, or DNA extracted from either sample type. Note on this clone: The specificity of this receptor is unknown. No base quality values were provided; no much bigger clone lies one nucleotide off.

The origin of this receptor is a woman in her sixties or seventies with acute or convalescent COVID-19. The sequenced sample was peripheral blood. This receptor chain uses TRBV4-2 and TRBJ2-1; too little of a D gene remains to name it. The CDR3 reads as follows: CASSQVQYEQFF. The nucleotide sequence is TGTGCCAGCAGCCAAGTGCAGTATGAGCAGTTCTTC.